This paragraph reports one T cell receptor (beta chain). Antigen: not known. The data derive from a study of cytomegalovirus exposure and HLA in healthy donors. The PCR had 60 Vbeta and 13 Jbeta primers. The method was immunoSEQ multiplex PCR; TCRdb's version includes in-frame clones alone and lacks a portion of them. The data hold about 120,000 clones, with roughly 75% observed a single time. Findings and caveats of the study: In vitro checks showed that a few CMV-associated chains really do target CMV antigens.

This clonotype was obtained from a woman in her forties or fifties in good health and CMV-seronegative. Material: PBMCs.

CDR3 residues: CASSQAGSSAQYF. The CDR3, as DNA: TGTGCCAGCAGCCAAGCAGGCAGTTCTGCGCAGTATTTT. The rearrangement uses TRBV14 and TRBJ2-3; D gene unclear. Deletions cut 1 base from V and 10 bases from J, with 12 bases between. The CDR3 runs 13 residues. Germline V CDR1 and CDR2: SGHDN, FVKESK. Full variable domain (rest looked up from reference TRBV14 and TRBJ2-3): EAGVTQFPSHSVIEKGQTVTLRCDPISGHDNLYWYRRVMGKEIKFLLHFVKESKQDESGMPNNRFLAERTGGTYSTLKVQPAELEDSGVYFCASSQAGSSAQYFGPGTRLTVL.